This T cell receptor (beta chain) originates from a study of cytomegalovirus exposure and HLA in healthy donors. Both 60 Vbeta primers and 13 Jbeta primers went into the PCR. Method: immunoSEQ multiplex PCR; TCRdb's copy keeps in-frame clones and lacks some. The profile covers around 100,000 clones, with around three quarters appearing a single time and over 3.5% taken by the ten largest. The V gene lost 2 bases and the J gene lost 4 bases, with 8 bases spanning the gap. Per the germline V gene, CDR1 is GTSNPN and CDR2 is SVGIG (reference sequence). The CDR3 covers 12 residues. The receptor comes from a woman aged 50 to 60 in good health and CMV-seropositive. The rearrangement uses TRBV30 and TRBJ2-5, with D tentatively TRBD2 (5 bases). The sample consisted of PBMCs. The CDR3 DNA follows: TGTGCCTGGAGTAGCGGAGGAGAGACCCAGTACTTC. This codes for CAWSSGGETQYF.